This T cell receptor (beta chain) was sequenced during a study of monozygotic twins with inflammatory bowel disease. Eight separate reactions per sample served to make cDNA. Using the 5' RACE reads, TCRdb records one entry per CDR3 protein without DNA. The sample totals more than 95,000 distinct CDR3 sequences. Remarks on this clonotype: Its antigen remains unknown.

Looked up from germline, CDR1 is SGHTA and CDR2 is FQGNSA. The CDR3 runs 13 residues. Whole-study findings and limits: Repertoire similarity did not differ between concordant and discordant twins, perhaps due to limited power.

The V call is TRBV7-2, the J call TRBJ2-7; there is no DNA to check the TCRdb D call of TRBD1. Input material: blood. This clonotype was sampled from a human donor with ulcerative colitis or Crohn's disease, or a healthy co-twin of an affected twin (not recorded which). This CDR3 is CASSAVRGYEQYF.